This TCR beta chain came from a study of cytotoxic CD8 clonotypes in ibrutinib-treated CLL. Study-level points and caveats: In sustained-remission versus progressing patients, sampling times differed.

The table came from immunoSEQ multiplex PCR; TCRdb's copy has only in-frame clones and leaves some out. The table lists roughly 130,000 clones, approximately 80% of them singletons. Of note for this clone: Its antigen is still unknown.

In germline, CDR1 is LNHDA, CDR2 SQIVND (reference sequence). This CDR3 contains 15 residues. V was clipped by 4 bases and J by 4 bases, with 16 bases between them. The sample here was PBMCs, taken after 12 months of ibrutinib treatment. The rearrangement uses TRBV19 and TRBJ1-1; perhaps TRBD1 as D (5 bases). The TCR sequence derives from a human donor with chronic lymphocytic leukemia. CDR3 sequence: CASSTVGGGSTEAFF. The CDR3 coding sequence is TGTGCCAGTAGTACGGTGGGGGGTGGAAGCACTGAAGCTTTCTTT.